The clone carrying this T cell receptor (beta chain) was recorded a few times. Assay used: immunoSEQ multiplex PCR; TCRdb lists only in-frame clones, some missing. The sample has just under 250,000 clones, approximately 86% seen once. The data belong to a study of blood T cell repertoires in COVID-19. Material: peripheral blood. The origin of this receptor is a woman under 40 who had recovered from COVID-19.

CDR3 coding DNA: TGCGCCAGCAGGCCTGACAGGGGCAATCAGCCCCAGCATTTT. It specifies CASRPDRGNQPQHF. The chain combines TRBV5-1 with TRBJ1-5; 7 nucleotides match TRBD1. Trimming at V came to 5 bases and at J to 2 bases, leaving 4 bases not matched to a gene. Germline V gives CDR1 SGHRS, CDR2 YFSETQ. The CDR3 covers 14 residues.